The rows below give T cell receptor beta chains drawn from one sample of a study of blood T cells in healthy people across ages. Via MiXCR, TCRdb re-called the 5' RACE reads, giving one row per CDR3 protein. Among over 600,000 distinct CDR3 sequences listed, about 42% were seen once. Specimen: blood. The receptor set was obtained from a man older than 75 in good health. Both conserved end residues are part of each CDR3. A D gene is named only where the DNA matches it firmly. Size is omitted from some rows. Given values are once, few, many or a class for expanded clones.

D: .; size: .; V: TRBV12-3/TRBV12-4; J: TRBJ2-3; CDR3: CASSSGDRLLTDTQYF; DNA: TGTGCCAGCAGTAGCGGGGACAGATTACTCACAGATACGCAGTATTTT
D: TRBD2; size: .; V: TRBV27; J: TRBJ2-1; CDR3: CASRISGSSYNEQFF; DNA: TGTGCCAGCAGAATCAGCGGGAGCTCCTACAATGAGCAGTTCTTC
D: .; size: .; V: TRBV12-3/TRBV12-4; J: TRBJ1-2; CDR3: CASSPGAVYGYTF; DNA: TGTGCCAGCAGCCCCGGGGCAGTCTATGGCTACACCTTC
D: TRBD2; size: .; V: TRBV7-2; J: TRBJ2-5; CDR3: CASSSNLGGGNEQYF; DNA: TGTGCCAGCAGCTCGAACCTCGGGGGGGGCAATGAGCAGTACTTC
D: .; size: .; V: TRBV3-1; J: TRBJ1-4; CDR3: CASSLSDGLEKLFF; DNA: TGTGCCAGCAGCTTATCGGACGGCCTTGAAAAACTGTTTTTT
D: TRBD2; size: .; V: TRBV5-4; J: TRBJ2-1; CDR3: CASSLAGGLNYNEQFF; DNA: TGTGCCAGCAGTCTAGCGGGAGGATTAAACTACAATGAGCAGTTCTTC
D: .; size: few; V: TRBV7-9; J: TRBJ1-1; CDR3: CASSLESGVKTEAFF; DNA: TGTGCCAGCAGCTTAGAGTCCGGGGTAAAAACTGAAGCTTTCTTT
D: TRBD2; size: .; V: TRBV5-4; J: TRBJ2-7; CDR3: CASSIRTSGRNSEQYF; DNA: TGTGCCAGCAGCATTCGGACTAGCGGGAGAAACTCCGAGCAGTACTTC
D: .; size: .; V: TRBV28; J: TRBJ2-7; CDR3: CASSLMAGEGVNYNEQYF; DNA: TGTGCCAGCAGTTTAATGGCGGGCGAGGGGGTAAACTACAATGAGCAGTACTTC
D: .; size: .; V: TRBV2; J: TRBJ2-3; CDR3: CASSVSLAVDTQYF; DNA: TGTGCCAGCAGTGTTAGCCTAGCCGTAGATACGCAGTATTTT
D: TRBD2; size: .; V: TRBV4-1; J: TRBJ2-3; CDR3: CASSQDEAGEGTDTQYF; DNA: TGCGCCAGCAGCCAAGATGAAGCGGGAGAGGGTACAGATACGCAGTATTTT
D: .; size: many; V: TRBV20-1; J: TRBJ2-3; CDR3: CSARDPSGSTDTQYF; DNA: TGCAGTGCTAGAGATCCAAGCGGTAGCACAGATACGCAGTATTTT
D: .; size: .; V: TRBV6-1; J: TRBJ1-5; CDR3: CASSLGGTRNQPQHF; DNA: TGTGCCAGCAGCTTGGGGGGGACTCGCAATCAGCCCCAGCATTTT
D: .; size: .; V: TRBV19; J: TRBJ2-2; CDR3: CASSRLTGTPTGELFF; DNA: TGTGCCAGTAGTAGGTTAACCGGGACCCCCACCGGGGAGCTGTTTTTT
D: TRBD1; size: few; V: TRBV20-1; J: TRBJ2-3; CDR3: CSAKQGIGTDTQYF; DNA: TGCAGTGCTAAACAGGGGATTGGCACAGATACGCAGTATTTT
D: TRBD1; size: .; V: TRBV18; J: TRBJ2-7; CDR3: CASSRSGQGAYEQYF; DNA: TGTGCCAGCTCGCGCTCCGGACAGGGGGCCTACGAGCAGTACTTC
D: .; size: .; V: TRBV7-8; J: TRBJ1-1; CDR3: CASSFTVMNTEAFF; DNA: TGTGCCAGCAGCTTTACAGTAATGAACACTGAGGCTTTCTTT
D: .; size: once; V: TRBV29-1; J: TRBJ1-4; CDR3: CSVEDIGNGKLFF; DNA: TGCAGCGTTGAAGACATAGGGAATGGAAAACTGTTTTTT
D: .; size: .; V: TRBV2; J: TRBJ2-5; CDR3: CASRPLDETQYF; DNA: TGTGCCAGCAGACCCCTCGATGAGACCCAGTACTTC
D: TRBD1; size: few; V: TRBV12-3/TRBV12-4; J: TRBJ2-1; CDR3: CASSQDRAPYNEQFF; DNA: TGTGCCAGCAGTCAAGACAGGGCTCCCTACAATGAGCAGTTCTTC
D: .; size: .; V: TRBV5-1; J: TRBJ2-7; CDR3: CASSPAELQYF; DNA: TGCGCCAGCAGCCCGGCAGAGCTACAGTACTTC
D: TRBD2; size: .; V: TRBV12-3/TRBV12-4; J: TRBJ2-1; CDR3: CASSFAGGRLRSACNEQFF; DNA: TGTGCCAGCAGTTTCGCGGGAGGACGTCTAAGGAGCGCCTGCAATGAGCAGTTCTTC
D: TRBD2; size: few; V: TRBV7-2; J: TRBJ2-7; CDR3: CASSLSRAGGLGEQYF; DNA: TGTGCCAGCAGCTTATCTCGGGCGGGAGGGCTGGGCGAGCAGTACTTC